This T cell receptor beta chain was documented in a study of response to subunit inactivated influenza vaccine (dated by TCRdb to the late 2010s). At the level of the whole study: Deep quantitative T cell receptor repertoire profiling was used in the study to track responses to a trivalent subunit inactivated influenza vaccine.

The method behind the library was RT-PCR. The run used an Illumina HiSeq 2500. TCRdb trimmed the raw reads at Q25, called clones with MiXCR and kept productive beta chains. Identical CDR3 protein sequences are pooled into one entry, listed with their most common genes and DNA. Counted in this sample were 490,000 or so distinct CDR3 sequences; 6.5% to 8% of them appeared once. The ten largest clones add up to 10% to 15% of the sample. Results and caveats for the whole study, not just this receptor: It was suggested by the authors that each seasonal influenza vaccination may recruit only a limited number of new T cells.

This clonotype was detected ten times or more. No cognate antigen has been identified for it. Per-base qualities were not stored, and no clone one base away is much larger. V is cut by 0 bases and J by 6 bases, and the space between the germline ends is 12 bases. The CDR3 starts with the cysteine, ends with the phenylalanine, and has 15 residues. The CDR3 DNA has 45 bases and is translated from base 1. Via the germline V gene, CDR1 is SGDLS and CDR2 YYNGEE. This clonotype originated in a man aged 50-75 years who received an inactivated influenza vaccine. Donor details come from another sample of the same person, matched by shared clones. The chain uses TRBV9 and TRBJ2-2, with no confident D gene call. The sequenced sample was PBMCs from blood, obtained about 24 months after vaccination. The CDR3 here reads CASSVDKDRAGELFF. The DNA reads TGTGCCAGCAGCGTAGATAAGGATCGGGCCGGGGAGCTGTTTTTT.